Presented here are 4 T cell receptor beta chains from one specimen sequenced in a study of T cell responses to AZD1222 COVID-19 vaccine. Here immunoSEQ multiplex PCR was the method, and the copy in TCRdb shows in-frame clones only, minus some. The table shows about 130,000 clones, with roughly 88% occurring only once. The sample in question was peripheral blood, obtained on day 0 of AZD1222 vaccination. The receptors originated from an adult in good health.

The chain carries TRBV7-9 and TRBJ2-7; TRBD2 matches 9 bases. The V gene end was trimmed by 1 base and the J gene end by 4 bases; junction bases not matched to a gene: 11. CDR1 is SEHNR, CDR2 FQNEAQ, per germline (reference sequence). The CDR3 has 17 amino acids. The CDR3 coding sequence is TGTGCCAGCAGCTTAGGCGGGGGGGCCTCGCCAATATACGAGCAGTACTTC. This encodes CASSLGGGASPIYEQYF. The variable domain in full, completed from reference TRBV7-9 and TRBJ2-7, reads DTGVSQNPRHKITKRGQNVTFRCDPISEHNRLYWYRQTLGQGPEFLTYFQNEAQLEKSRLLSDRFSAERPKGSFSTLEIQRTEQGDSAMYLCASSLGGGASPIYEQYFGPGTRLTVT.

There are a few counts of this clone. The chain recombines TRBV6-6 with TRBJ1-2; a weak D match, TRBD1 (6 bases). CDR3 size: 12 residues. Germline lookup yields CDR1 MNHNY and CDR2 SVGAGI (reference sequence). Trimming shortened V by 6 bases and J by 2 bases, and 7 bases separated the two germline ends. This CDR3 reads CASSQGNYGYTF. CDR3 nucleotide sequence: TGTGCCAGCAGCCAGGGGAACTATGGCTACACCTTC.

The chain recombines TRBV7-8 with TRBJ1-2; D unresolved. The CDR3 totals 15 residues. CDR1 and CDR2 from the germline V gene are SGHVS and FQNEAQ. The germline V and J ends were trimmed by 8 bases and 2 bases, with 18 bases remaining between them. The chain's CDR3 is CASAQPSAANYGYTF. For the CDR3, the DNA is TGTGCCAGCGCCCAACCCTCGGCAGCGAACTATGGCTACACCTTC.

This chain connects TRBV19 to TRBJ2-5, with D possibly being TRBD1 (5 bases). Between the trimmed V and J ends, which lost 0 bases and 5 bases, there was a span of 13 bases. This CDR3 spans 15 amino acids. CDR1 and CDR2 from the germline V gene are LNHDA and SQIVND (reference sequence). CDR3 amino acids: CASSIDFSKGETQYF. CDR3 coding DNA: TGTGCCAGTAGTATAGACTTCTCCAAGGGGGAGACCCAGTACTTC.